Presented here are 13 T cell receptor beta chains from one specimen sequenced in a study of OX40 agonist ivuxolimab in advanced cancers. Sequencing was performed with immunoSEQ multiplex PCR; in TCRdb, only in-frame clones are kept and a portion is missing. This repertoire shows tens of thousands of clones, more than 80% found once; its top ten account for around 1.7%. This material consisted of CD4+ or CD8+ T cells sorted from blood, taken in a trial of the OX40 agonist ivuxolimab. The receptors here all came from an adult with an advanced solid tumor such as melanoma, head and neck, liver or kidney cancer.

V and J are TRBV5-1 and TRBJ2-4, with D unresolved. The germline CDR1 and CDR2 sequences are SGHRS and YFSETQ. The ends were cut back, 0 bases at V and 0 bases at J, with 10 bases in the middle. The CDR3 spans 16 residues. CDR3 protein: CASSLALGIAKNIQYF. In DNA, the CDR3 is TGCGCCAGCAGCTTGGCTCTGGGGATAGCCAAAAACATTCAGTACTTC.

About this clone itself: The germline gene is not matched at one end of the junction; a read error may be the cause. The CDR3 DNA is TGCGCCAGCAGCCAAGAGGTCAGCAACAGGGGGGTCTTC. Protein product: CASSQEVSNRGVF. The chain uses TRBV4-3 and TRBJ2-1; 8 nucleotides line up with TRBD1. From germline, CDR1 is LGHNA and CDR2 YSLEER. CDR3 length equals 13 residues.

The rearrangement links TRBV7-2 to TRBJ1-5; 7 nucleotides match TRBD1. CDR1 and CDR2 from the germline V gene are SGHTA and FQGNSA. The CDR3 has 13 residues. Trimming removed 5 bases from V and 5 bases from J; junction bases left unmatched: 3. The CDR3 region is CASSAQGDQPQHF. In nucleotides, the CDR3 is TGTGCCAGCAGCGCCCAGGGGGATCAGCCCCAGCATTTT. The variable domain in full, completed from reference TRBV7-2 and TRBJ1-5, reads GAGVSQSPSNKVTEKGKDVELRCDPISGHTALYWYRQSLGQGLEFLIYFQGNSAPDKSGLPSDRFSAERTGGSVSTLTIQRTQQEDSAVYLCASSAQGDQPQHFGDGTRLSIL.

The V call is TRBV28, the J call TRBJ1-1, with 8 bases fitting TRBD1. V was pared by 4 bases and J by 1 base, with 2 bases of the junction left unmatched. There are 14 residues in the CDR3. Germline CDR1 is MDHEN and CDR2 is SYDVKM. CDR3 in DNA: TGTGCCAGCAGTTCCGGACAGGGGAACACTGAAGCTTTCTTT. It yields the protein CASSSGQGNTEAFF.

V is TRBV28 and J is TRBJ2-7, with 9 bases fitting TRBD2. This CDR3 spans 14 amino acids. Trimming cost V 3 bases and J 1 base; bases outside gene matches: 1. Germline CDR1 and CDR2: MDHEN and SYDVKM. DNA for the CDR3: TGTGCCAGCAGTTTGAGCGGGAGGTCCTACGAGCAGTACTTC. It is translated as CASSLSGRSYEQYF.

This sequence joins TRBV4-2 and TRBJ1-3, with TRBD1 identical over 9 bases. Germline trimming cut 4 bases from V and 6 bases from J; bases unmatched to any gene: 7. The CDR3 spans 15 residues. The germline gives CDR1 LGHNA, CDR2 YNFKEQ. The CDR3 is CASSLRTGAANTIYF. CDR3 coding DNA: TGTGCCAGCAGCCTCCGGACAGGGGCGGCAAACACCATATATTTT.

V usage is TRBV5-6 and J usage is TRBJ2-7, with no clear D. The CDR3 totals 16 residues. The V gene's germline CDR1 is SGHDT and CDR2 YYEEEE. Trimming took off 4 bases at V and 0 bases at J, with 17 bases between the two ends. The CDR3 sequence: CASSAFLVRSSYEQYF. For the CDR3, the DNA is TGTGCCAGCAGCGCCTTCCTGGTCAGGAGCTCCTACGAGCAGTACTTC.

The chain is built from TRBV28 and TRBJ1-1; possible D gene TRBD1, 5 bases. This CDR3 is 12 amino acids long. Germline lookup yields CDR1 MDHEN and CDR2 SYDVKM. Trimming removed 5 bases at V and 6 bases at J, with 10 bases between. CDR3 sequence (DNA): TGTGCCAGCAGTCCAAGAGGGGCTGAAGCTTTCTTT. Its translation: CASSPRGAEAFF.

This clone was observed a single time. The chain uses TRBV11-3 and TRBJ1-1; D gene ambiguous. Trimming took off 2 bases at V and 3 bases at J, with 16 bases between the two ends. Germline values: CDR1 SGHNT, CDR2 YENEEA. This CDR3 spans 16 amino acids. CDR3 residues: CASSLSFGNEDTEAFF. The CDR3 DNA reads as TGTGCCAGCAGCTTATCGTTCGGGAATGAGGACACTGAAGCTTTCTTT. The full variable domain, completed using reference TRBV11-3 and TRBJ1-1, is EAGVVQSPRYKIIEKKQPVAFWCNPISGHNTLYWYLQNLGQGPELLIRYENEEAVDDSQLPKDRFSAERLKGVDSTLKIQPAELGDSAVYLCASSLSFGNEDTEAFFGQGTRLTVV.

This sequence joins TRBV30 and TRBJ1-1; no clear D. Trimming removed 3 bases from V and 0 bases from J, with 5 bases in between. Germline V gives CDR1 GTSNPN, CDR2 SVGIG (reference sequence). The CDR3 runs to 12 residues. The CDR3 reads CAWRIVNTEAFF. The CDR3 nucleotides read TGTGCCTGGAGAATCGTGAACACTGAAGCTTTCTTT. Drawing the rest from reference TRBV30 and TRBJ1-1, the complete variable domain is SQTIHQWPATLVQPVGSPLSLECTVEGTSNPNLYWYRQAAGRGLQLLFYSVGIGQISSEVPQNLSASRPQDRQFILSSKKLLLSDSGFYLCAWRIVNTEAFFGQGTRLTVV.

The chain carries TRBV4-1 and TRBJ2-7, with 10 bases fitting TRBD1. From germline, CDR1 is MGHRA and CDR2 YSYEKL. The V and J ends lost 5 bases and 7 bases, in that order; junction bases with no gene match: 11. The CDR3 extends over 15 amino acids. As DNA, the CDR3 is TGCGCCAGCAGCTCTCCCGGGACAGGGGCCTTAGAGCAGTACTTC. Translation: CASSSPGTGALEQYF.

The chain carries TRBV28 and TRBJ2-3, with no clear D. The length of the CDR3 is 13 residues. V was clipped by 5 bases and J by 3 bases, with 9 bases between them. Germline V gene lookup returns CDR1 MDHEN and CDR2 SYDVKM. CDR3 protein: CASSPSTTDTQYF. In nucleotides, the CDR3 is TGTGCCAGCAGTCCCTCGACAACAGATACGCAGTATTTT.

This clone came up once. The chain combines TRBV27 with TRBJ2-1, with 13 bases matching TRBD2. The CDR3 runs to 17 residues. The junction had 6 bases not matched to a gene; V was cut back by 5 bases and J by 2 bases. Looked up from germline, CDR1 is MNHEY and CDR2 is SMNVEV (reference sequence). The CDR3 DNA sequence: TGTGCCAGCAGTCCGGGACTAGCGGGATTCACCTACAATGAGCAGTTCTTC. It specifies CASSPGLAGFTYNEQFF.